This TCR beta chain was found in a study of cytomegalovirus exposure and HLA in healthy donors. It was with 60 Vbeta and 13 Jbeta primers that the PCR ran. The protocol was immunoSEQ multiplex PCR, while the TCRdb copy is restricted to in-frame clones and leaves out a portion. The repertoire holds 150,000 to 200,000 clones, with around 90% as singletons. Overall study findings and caveats: Clonal expansion, a later analysis showed, was greater in HLA-associated TCR beta chains than in equally common others. One variant, a missense change in DCLRE1C, was linked in a later analysis to TCR beta V- and J-gene trimming. Across donors, most TCRs were seen rarely, yet some public ones were widespread. The study labeled about 160 TCR beta chains cytomegalovirus-associated.

Turning to this clone: Its antigen is currently unknown.

Germline V CDR1 and CDR2: MDHEN, SYDVKM. V was shortened by 4 bases and J by 7 bases, with 19 bases between the two germline ends. The CDR3 sequence is 15 residues long. The chain carries TRBV28 and TRBJ1-2; the D gene is possibly TRBD1 (5 bases). This sequence was found in a woman aged 18 to 35 in good health and CMV-seronegative. Input material: PBMCs. CDR3 region: CASSSQRGMLSGYTF. For the CDR3, the DNA is TGTGCCAGCAGTTCCCAACGGGGGATGTTAAGTGGCTACACCTTC.